These 23 T cell receptor beta chains originate from one sample sequenced in a study of a mutant IDH1 vaccine in newly diagnosed glioma. Some clones are missing from TCRdb's copy, which holds only in-frame ones; the method was immunoSEQ multiplex PCR. The top ten clones hold about 30% of a sample with more than 30,000 clones, roughly four fifths of them seen once. Sample time point: week 47, end of study. Alongside topical imiquimod, each dose of vaccine comprised 300 ug of mutant IDH1 20-mer peptide. These receptors are not linked to any known antigen. Sample: PBMCs, taken from a glioma patient whose treatment included an IDH1 peptide vaccine. All receptors come from a man younger than 40 with glioma.

In this sample, this clone turned up once. The chain joins TRBV5-1 to TRBJ1-1, with 8 bases matching TRBD1. This CDR3 has 16 residues. Germline V lookup: CDR1 SGHRS, CDR2 YFSETQ. V was clipped by 6 bases and J by 0 bases; unmatched bases: 10. The CDR3 DNA sequence: TGCGCCAGCACCTCCGGGACAGGCGGTATGAACACTGAAGCTTTCTTT. It encodes CASTSGTGGMNTEAFF.

This clone showed up just once. This chain uses TRBV5-1 with TRBJ2-2; TRBD2 agrees at 7 bases. The V gene end was trimmed by 3 bases and the J gene end by 0 bases; junction bases not matched to a gene: 11. The CDR3 loop spans 18 amino acids. Per germline, CDR1 SGHRS and CDR2 YFSETQ. The CDR3 loop reads CASSSTGGGPANTGELFF. In DNA, the CDR3 is TGCGCCAGCAGCTCTACGGGGGGTGGGCCCGCGAACACCGGGGAGCTGTTTTTT.

The rearrangement joins TRBV5-1 to TRBJ1-6; 7 bases match TRBD1. The CDR3 covers 14 residues. CDR1 and CDR2 from the germline V gene are SGHRS and YFSETQ. Trimming at V came to 4 bases and at J to 10 bases, leaving 8 bases not matched to a gene. CDR3 residues: CASSPGGVGSPLHF. CDR3 in DNA: TGCGCCAGCAGCCCAGGGGGGGTTGGATCACCCCTCCACTTT.

The rearrangement joins TRBV5-1 to TRBJ2-7; D tentatively fits TRBD1 or TRBD2 (6 bases each). CDR1 and CDR2 (germline): SGHRS, YFSETQ. The CDR3 has 17 amino acids. With 3 bases removed from V and 3 bases from J, the gap between germline ends came to 22 bases. CDR3 loop: CASSWGVGRGRIYEQYF. The CDR3 nucleotides read TGCGCCAGCAGCTGGGGGGTGGGCAGGGGTCGGATCTACGAGCAGTACTTC.

This clone is termed large. The V call is TRBV13, the J call TRBJ2-7; D not resolved. CDR1 is PRHDT and CDR2 is FYEKMQ in the germline V gene (reference sequence). V was trimmed by 0 bases and J by 7 bases, leaving 16 bases between them. The CDR3 has 15 residues. This CDR3 reads CASSLGGSWIGEQYF. CDR3 sequence (DNA): TGTGCCAGCAGCTTAGGCGGTAGCTGGATCGGGGAGCAGTACTTC. Full variable domain (rest looked up from reference TRBV13 and TRBJ2-7): AAGVIQSPRHLIKEKRETATLKCYPIPRHDTVYWYQQGPGQDPQFLISFYEKMQSDKGSIPDRFSAQQFSDYHSELNMSSLELGDSALYFCASSLGGSWIGEQYFGPGTRLTVT.

The J gene is TRBJ2-1, the V gene TRBV2, with D possibly matching TRBD1 (6 bases). V was pared by 2 bases and J by 10 bases, with 21 bases between. The CDR3 contains 16 residues. The germline V gene encodes CDR1 SNHLY and CDR2 FYNNEI. CDR3 nucleotides: TGTGCCAGCAGTGAAATGGACAGCTTTAGGGGGATGGAGCAGTTCTTC. Translated, it gives CASSEMDSFRGMEQFF.

The chain has TRBV6-5 and TRBJ2-2; D unresolved. Germline lookup yields CDR1 MNHEY and CDR2 SVGAGI. V was cut by 6 bases and J by 6 bases, with 11 bases left in between. The CDR3 covers 13 residues. DNA of the CDR3: TGTGCCAGCAGCCGGAAAATCCCCGGGGAGCTGTTTTTT. It translates to CASSRKIPGELFF.

The rearrangement uses TRBV7-9 and TRBJ2-6; D gene uncertain. The V and J ends lost 0 bases and 2 bases respectively, with 8 bases between them. The germline gives CDR1 SEHNR, CDR2 FQNEAQ (reference sequence). The CDR3 consists of 16 residues. The CDR3 DNA reads TGTGCCAGCAGCTTAGCAACGGTAACTGGGGCCAACGTCCTGACTTTC. This gives the protein CASSLATVTGANVLTF.

The chain links TRBV5-1 to TRBJ1-4; TRBD1 matches 7 bases. This CDR3 has 14 amino acids. With V trimmed by 3 bases and J by 7 bases, 6 bases remained unmatched. Germline V gene data show CDR1 as SGHRS and CDR2 as YFSETQ. The CDR3 is CASSSGGTAEKLFF. CDR3 nucleotides: TGCGCCAGCAGCTCAGGGGGGACTGCTGAAAAACTGTTTTTT.

The rearrangement uses TRBV30 and TRBJ1-1; TRBD1 matches 10 bases. Trimming took 1 base from V and 2 from J; bases not matched to a gene: 4. Germline V gene sequence: CDR1 GTSNPN, CDR2 SVGIG (reference sequence). This CDR3 comprises 15 residues. CDR3 loop: CAWSGETGGNTEAFF. The CDR3 region has the DNA TGTGCCTGGAGTGGCGAGACAGGGGGCAACACTGAAGCTTTCTTT. Together with reference TRBV30 and TRBJ1-1, the CDR3 gives the full variable domain: SQTIHQWPATLVQPVGSPLSLECTVEGTSNPNLYWYRQAAGRGLQLLFYSVGIGQISSEVPQNLSASRPQDRQFILSSKKLLLSDSGFYLCAWSGETGGNTEAFFGQGTRLTVV.

The genes are TRBV18 and TRBJ2-5, with TRBD1 as a possible D gene (6 bases). Germline V CDR1 and CDR2: KGHSH, LQKENI. Trimming removed 6 bases from V and 1 base from J, with 15 bases in between. CDR3 length: 15 amino acids. The DNA of the CDR3 is TGTGCCAGCTCGCTCTCAGGACAGCCCCAAGAGACCCAGTACTTC. Translating it yields CASSLSGQPQETQYF.

The gene calls are TRBV2 and TRBJ2-7; TRBD1 aligns across 8 bases. Per the germline V gene, CDR1 is SNHLY and CDR2 is FYNNEI. This CDR3 has 12 amino acids. V lost 7 bases to trimming and J lost 4 bases; unmatched junction nucleotides: 3. This CDR3 reads CASKDRVYEQYF. Here the CDR3 DNA reads TGTGCCAGCAAGGACAGGGTGTACGAGCAGTACTTC.

The chain uses TRBV5-4 and TRBJ1-2; D call uncertain. The V gene's germline CDR1 is SGHNT and CDR2 YYREEE (reference sequence). The V end was cut by 0 bases, the J end by 8 bases, with 20 bases between. The length of the CDR3 is 16 residues. The CDR3 DNA reads as TGTGCCAGCAGCTTGGTACTCAGACGAGACTCGGGAGGCTACACCTTC. The encoded protein is CASSLVLRRDSGGYTF.

The genes are TRBV6-5 and TRBJ2-1; 8 nucleotides line up with TRBD1. This CDR3 is 11 amino acids long. Germline values: CDR1 MNHEY, CDR2 SVGAGI. The ends lost 6 bases at V and 10 bases at J; junction bases unmatched: 2. CDR3 nucleotide sequence: TGTGCCAGCAGAAGGGACAGGGAGCAGTTCTTC. Its protein product is CASRRDREQFF.

The chain joins TRBV5-4 to TRBJ1-4; tentative D call: TRBD1 (5 bases). V dropped 5 bases and J dropped 1 base, with 12 bases sitting between them. This CDR3 contains 15 residues. Germline CDR1 SGHNT, CDR2 YYREEE (reference sequence). DNA for the CDR3: TGTGCCAGCAGGCCAGGGTCCCTAACTAATGAAAAACTGTTTTTT. It specifies CASRPGSLTNEKLFF.

This rearrangement joins TRBV9 to TRBJ2-7; D call uncertain. The CDR3 is 13 amino acids. Germline CDR1 SGDLS, CDR2 YYNGEE. V gave up 4 bases and J gave up 6 bases, with 14 bases separating them. This CDR3 reads CASSPDLKGEQYF. DNA for the CDR3: TGTGCCAGCAGCCCCGACCTGAAGGGCGAGCAGTACTTC.

This clone was counted once. This chain links TRBV4-3 with TRBJ1-4, with 10 bases that match TRBD1. Trimming took 3 bases from V and 3 from J; bases not matched to a gene: 7. The germline V gene has CDR1 LGHNA and CDR2 YSLEER. The CDR3 is 17 amino acids. Here the CDR3 DNA reads TGCGCCAGCAGCCACGGACAGGGGGTGGGGGCTAATGAAAAACTGTTTTTT. This encodes CASSHGQGVGANEKLFF.

The gene calls are TRBV9 and TRBJ1-1, with 7 nucleotides matching TRBD1. Germline-derived CDR1 and CDR2 are SGDLS and YYNGEE. The CDR3 consists of 14 residues. Losses at the gene ends were 0 bases for V and 6 bases for J; bases not matched to a gene: 5. The CDR3 protein is CASSVDDRDAEAFF. CDR3 DNA: TGTGCCAGCAGCGTAGACGACAGGGATGCTGAAGCTTTCTTT.

The chain carries TRBV14 and TRBJ2-3; the match to TRBD1 covers 7 bases. J lost 6 bases, V lost 8 bases, and 8 bases had no gene match. CDR1 and CDR2 from the germline V gene are SGHDN and FVKESK. This CDR3 comprises 13 residues. CDR3 nucleotide sequence: TGTGCCAGCCGACGACAGGGATTGGATACGCAGTATTTT. It encodes CASRRQGLDTQYF. The variable domain in full, with the rest retrieved from reference TRBV14 and TRBJ2-3, is EAGVTQFPSHSVIEKGQTVTLRCDPISGHDNLYWYRRVMGKEIKFLLHFVKESKQDESGMPNNRFLAERTGGTYSTLKVQPAELEDSGVYFCASRRQGLDTQYFGPGTRLTVL.

The chain joins TRBV6-1 to TRBJ2-2; 13 bases map to TRBD2. Germline V gene data show CDR1 as MNHNS and CDR2 as SASEGT. This CDR3 has 14 residues. Trimming took 8 bases from V and 5 from J; bases not matched to a gene: 2. CDR3 amino acids: CASGLAGETGELFF. CDR3 nucleotide sequence: TGTGCCAGCGGACTAGCGGGAGAGACCGGGGAGCTGTTTTTT.

The rearrangement uses TRBV30 and TRBJ1-4; D ambiguous. The germline V gene encodes CDR1 GTSNPN and CDR2 SVGIG (reference sequence). The CDR3 sequence is 16 residues long. V was clipped by 0 bases and J by 2 bases, with 13 bases between them. The DNA of the CDR3 is TGTGCCTGGAGTGTTTCCCGGGTGAGGACTAATGAAAAACTGTTTTTT. It translates to CAWSVSRVRTNEKLFF.

The chain is built from TRBV7-2 and TRBJ2-5; maybe TRBD2 (6 bases). V was shortened by 5 bases and J by 2 bases, with 15 bases between the two germline ends. CDR1 SGHTA and CDR2 FQGNSA come from the germline V gene. The CDR3 is 15 residues long. CDR3 DNA: TGTGCCAGCAGCCGATACTCCGGGACTCAAGAGACCCAGTACTTC. It encodes CASSRYSGTQETQYF.

The J gene is TRBJ2-3, the V gene TRBV4-2; a weak D match, TRBD2 (7 bases). This CDR3 is built from 16 residues. From germline, CDR1 is LGHNA and CDR2 YNFKEQ. Trimming pared 1 base from V and 3 bases from J, leaving 14 bases between. The CDR3 DNA reads as TGTGCCAGCAGCCAAGCCCCGCGGGGGCGGACAGATACGCAGTATTTT. Residues: CASSQAPRGRTDTQYF.